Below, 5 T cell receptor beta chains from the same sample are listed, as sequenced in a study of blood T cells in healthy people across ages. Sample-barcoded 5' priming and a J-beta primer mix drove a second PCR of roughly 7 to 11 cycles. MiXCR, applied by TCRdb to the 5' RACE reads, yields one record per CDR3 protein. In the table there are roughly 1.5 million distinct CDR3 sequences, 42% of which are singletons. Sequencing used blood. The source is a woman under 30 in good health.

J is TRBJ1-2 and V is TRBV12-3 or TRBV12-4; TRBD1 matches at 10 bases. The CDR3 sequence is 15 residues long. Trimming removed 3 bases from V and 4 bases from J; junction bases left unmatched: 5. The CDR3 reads CASSLGQGTSYGYTF. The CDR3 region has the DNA TGTGCCAGCAGTTTGGGACAGGGGACGAGCTATGGCTACACCTTC.

As DNA, the CDR3 is TGCGCCAGCAAACTTATGGCGGGGGCGGGAGATACGCAGTATTTT. The encoded protein is CASKLMAGAGDTQYF. This chain connects TRBV5-1 to TRBJ2-3, with D tentatively TRBD2 (7 bases). Trimming stripped 6 bases from V and 5 bases from J, with 19 bases between. Looked up from germline, CDR1 is SGHRS and CDR2 is YFSETQ. The CDR3 is 15 amino acids.

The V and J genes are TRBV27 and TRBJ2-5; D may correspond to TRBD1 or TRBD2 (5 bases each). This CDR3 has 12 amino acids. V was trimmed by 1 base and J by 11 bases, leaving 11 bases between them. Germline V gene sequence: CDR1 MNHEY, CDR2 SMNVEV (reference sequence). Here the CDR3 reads CASSLWGSGQYF. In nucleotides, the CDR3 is TGTGCCAGCAGTTTATGGGGGTCTGGGCAGTACTTC.

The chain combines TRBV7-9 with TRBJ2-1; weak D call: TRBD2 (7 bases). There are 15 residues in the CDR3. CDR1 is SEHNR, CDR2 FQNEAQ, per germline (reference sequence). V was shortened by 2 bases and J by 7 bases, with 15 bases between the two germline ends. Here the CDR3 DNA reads TGTGCCAGCAGCTTATCTACAGGGAGGGAGAATGAGCAGTTCTTC. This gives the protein CASSLSTGRENEQFF.

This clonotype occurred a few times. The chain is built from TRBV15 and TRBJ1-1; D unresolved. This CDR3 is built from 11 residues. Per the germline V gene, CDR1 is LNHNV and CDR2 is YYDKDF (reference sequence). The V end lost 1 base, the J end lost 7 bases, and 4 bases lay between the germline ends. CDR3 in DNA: TGTGCCACCAGCAGAGGGTATGAAGCTTTCTTT. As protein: CATSRGYEAFF.